What follows is one T cell receptor (beta chain) and its context. The CDR3 is 15 amino acids. V was trimmed by 5 bases and J by 4 bases, leaving 17 bases between them. Germline CDR1 and CDR2: LNHNV and YYDKDF (reference sequence). The source of the sample is a study of cytomegalovirus exposure and HLA in healthy donors. Primers included in the PCR were 60 Vbeta and 13 Jbeta primers. The assay was immunoSEQ multiplex PCR, and TCRdb's table has in-frame clones only and misses some. The table lists around 180,000 clones, about four fifths of them singletons, with about 1% in the top ten. The rearrangement joins TRBV15 to TRBJ2-5; possibly TRBD1 for D (8 bases). This TCR was sampled from a middle-aged woman in good health and CMV-seronegative. Sample: PBMCs. The CDR3 sequence is CATSSLGGTGETQYF. The CDR3 nucleotides read TGTGCCACCAGCTCCCTGGGAGGGACAGGAGAGACCCAGTACTTC.